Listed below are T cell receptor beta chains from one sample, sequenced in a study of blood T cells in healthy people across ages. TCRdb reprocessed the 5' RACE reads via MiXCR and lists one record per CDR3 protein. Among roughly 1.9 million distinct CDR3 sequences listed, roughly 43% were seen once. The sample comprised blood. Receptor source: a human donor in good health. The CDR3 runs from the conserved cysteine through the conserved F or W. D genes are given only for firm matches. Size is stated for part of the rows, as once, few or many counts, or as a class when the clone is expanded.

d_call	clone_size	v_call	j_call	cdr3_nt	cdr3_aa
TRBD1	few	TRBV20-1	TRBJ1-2	TGCAGTGCTATTAGACAGGGGGCTTTTTACTATGGCTACACCTTC	CSAIRQGAFYYGYTF
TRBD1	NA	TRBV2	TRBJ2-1	TGTGCCAGCAGCACGGGACAGCACAATGAGCAGTTCTTC	CASSTGQHNEQFF
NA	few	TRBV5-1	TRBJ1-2	TGCGCCAGCAGCTTGACCAACGCGATCTATGGCTACACCTTC	CASSLTNAIYGYTF
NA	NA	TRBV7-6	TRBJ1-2	TGTGCCAGCAGCTTTGCACCCGGATTGACTGATGGCTACACCTTC	CASSFAPGLTDGYTF
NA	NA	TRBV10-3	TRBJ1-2	TGTGCCATCAGTGGGGGAGGAAACTATGGCTACACCTTC	CAISGGGNYGYTF
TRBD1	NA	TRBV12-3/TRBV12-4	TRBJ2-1	TGTGCCAGCAGTCCCGGGGACAGAACCTACAATGAGCAGTTCTTC	CASSPGDRTYNEQFF
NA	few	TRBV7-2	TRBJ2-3	TGTGCCAGCAGCTTACAATTAGCGCGAAGCACAGATACGCAGTATTTT	CASSLQLARSTDTQYF
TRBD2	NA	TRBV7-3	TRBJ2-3	TGTGCCAGCAGCTCTTTTCCTAGCGGGGGTAGCACAGATACGCAGTATTTT	CASSSFPSGGSTDTQYF
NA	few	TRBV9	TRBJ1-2	TGTGCCAGCAGCGTAGCGCCGGTGTATGGCTACACCTTC	CASSVAPVYGYTF
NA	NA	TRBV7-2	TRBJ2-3	TGTGCCAGCAGCTTAGTCCCTGCAGGGGGGCAGAGCACAGATACGCAGTATTTT	CASSLVPAGGQSTDTQYF
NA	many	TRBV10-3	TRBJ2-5	TGTGCCATCAGTGAAGGACGTGGGGAGCAGTACTTC	CAISEGRGEQYF
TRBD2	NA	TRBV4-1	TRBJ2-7	TGCGCCAGCAGCCTGAGTAGCGGGGGACCCTACGAGCAGTACTTC	CASSLSSGGPYEQYF
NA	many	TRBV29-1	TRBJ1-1	TGCAGCGTTGCGATGAACACTGAAGCTTTCTTT	CSVAMNTEAFF
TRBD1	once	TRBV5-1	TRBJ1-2	TGCGCCAGCAGCACCAGACAGGGTTCTAGCTATGGCTACACCTTC	CASSTRQGSSYGYTF
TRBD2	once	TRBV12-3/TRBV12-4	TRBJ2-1	TGTGCCAGCAGTTTCGGCGGGGGGGATGGGCAGTTCTTC	CASSFGGGDGQFF
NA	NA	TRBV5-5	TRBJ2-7	TGTGCCAGCAGCTTGTGGTTAAACTACGAGCAGTACTTC	CASSLWLNYEQYF
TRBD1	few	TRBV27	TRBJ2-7	TGTGCCAGCAGTTCCCTCCTGACAGGGAAATCCTACGAGCAGTACTTC	CASSSLLTGKSYEQYF
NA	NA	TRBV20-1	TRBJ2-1	TGCAGTCCCAAACGCTCCGTTTATGAGCAGTTCTTC	CSPKRSVYEQFF
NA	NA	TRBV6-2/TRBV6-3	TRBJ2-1	TGTGCCAGCAGTACGACAGTCCAGGAGCAGTTCTTC	CASSTTVQEQFF
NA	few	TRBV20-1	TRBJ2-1	TGCAGTGCTGGCGGCAGCCTTTACAATGAGCAGTTCTTC	CSAGGSLYNEQFF
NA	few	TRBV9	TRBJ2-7	TGTGCCAGCAGCGTAGGTGGGGGTATTTACCACGAGCAGTACTTC	CASSVGGGIYHEQYF
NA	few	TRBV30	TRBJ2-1	TGTGCCTGGAGAGAAAATGAGCAGTTCTTC	CAWRENEQFF
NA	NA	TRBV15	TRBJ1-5	TGTGCCACCAGCAGAGATCTAGAACCCCAGCATTTT	CATSRDLEPQHF
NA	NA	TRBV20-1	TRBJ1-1	TGCAGTGCTAGAGGTTCCGGGCTCATGAACACTGAAGCTTTCTTT	CSARGSGLMNTEAFF
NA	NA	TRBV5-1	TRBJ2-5	TGCGCCAGCAGCCTCCCTGCGGAAGAGACCCAGTACTTC	CASSLPAEETQYF
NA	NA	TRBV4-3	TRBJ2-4	TGCGCCAGCAGCCAGGACCCCCCCCTGGCGGGGAAAAACATTCAGTACTTC	CASSQDPPLAGKNIQYF
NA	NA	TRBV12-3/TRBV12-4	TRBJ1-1	TGTGCCAGCAGTTTTCGGGGGCCCTCTGAAGCTTTCTTT	CASSFRGPSEAFF
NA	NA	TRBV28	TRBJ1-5	TGTGCCAGCAGTTTATGGGGGGGGGGAGGACAGCCCCAGCATTTT	CASSLWGGGGQPQHF
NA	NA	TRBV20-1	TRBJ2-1	TGCAGTGCCGATTGGGCAGGGCAAATATTTTCCTACAATGAGCAGTTCTTC	CSADWAGQIFSYNEQFF
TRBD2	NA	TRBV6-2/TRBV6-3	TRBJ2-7	TGTGCCAGCAGTCGACTCGGGACTAGCGGGGGCTACGAGCAGTACTTC	CASSRLGTSGGYEQYF
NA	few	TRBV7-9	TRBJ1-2	TGTGCCAGCAGCTTGAGCCCTGGACAGTCTAACGGCTACACCTTC	CASSLSPGQSNGYTF
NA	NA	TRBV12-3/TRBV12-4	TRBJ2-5	TGTGTCAGCAGTTTCGGTATAGGGCGGGCCCTGGGAGAGACCCAGTACTTC	CVSSFGIGRALGETQYF
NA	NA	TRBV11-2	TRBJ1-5	TGTGCCAGCAGCCGAGATGGGGTCCGCAATCAGCCCCAGCATTTT	CASSRDGVRNQPQHF
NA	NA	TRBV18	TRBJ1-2	TGTGCCAGCTCACCACCGCAGTTGGTCTCCTATGGCTACACCTTC	CASSPPQLVSYGYTF
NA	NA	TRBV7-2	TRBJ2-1	TGTGCCAGCAGCCCCGGACCCCAGGGCTCCTACAATGAGCAGTTCTTC	CASSPGPQGSYNEQFF
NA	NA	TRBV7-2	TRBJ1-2	TGTGCCAGCAGCTTAATTGTAGCTGCGGGAGGAGGCGGCTACACCTTC	CASSLIVAAGGGGYTF
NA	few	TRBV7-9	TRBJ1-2	TGTGCCAGCTCCCCTACGAGGTTCACCGTCTATGGCTACACCTTC	CASSPTRFTVYGYTF
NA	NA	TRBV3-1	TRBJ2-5	TGTGCCAGCAGCCAAGGGGGCAGGGGAGGAGAGACCCAGTACTTC	CASSQGGRGGETQYF
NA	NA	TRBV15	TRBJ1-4	TGTGCCACCAGCAGGGGAACTAATGAAAAACTGTTTTTT	CATSRGTNEKLFF
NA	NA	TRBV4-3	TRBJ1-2	TGCGCCAGCAGCCAAGATCCTTATGATCAGCTTTATGGCTACACCTTC	CASSQDPYDQLYGYTF
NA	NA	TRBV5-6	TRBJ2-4	TGTGCCAGCAGCCCGGAGGGGGGAAACATTCGGTACTTC	CASSPEGGNIRYF
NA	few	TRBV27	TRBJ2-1	TGTGCCAGCAGTTGGACTGGACTCCACAATGAGCAGTTCTTC	CASSWTGLHNEQFF
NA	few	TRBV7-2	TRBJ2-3	TGTGCCAGCAGTGCCCTTTCATGGGGGAGCACAGATACGCAGTATTTT	CASSALSWGSTDTQYF
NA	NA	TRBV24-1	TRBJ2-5	TGTGCCACCAGTGATGCGGACAGTAAAGAGACCCAGTACTTC	CATSDADSKETQYF
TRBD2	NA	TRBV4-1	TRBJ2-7	TGCGCCAGCAGCCAAGATCGGCAGCGGGGGAACTCCTACGAGCAGTACTTC	CASSQDRQRGNSYEQYF
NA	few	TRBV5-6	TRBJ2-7	TGTGCCAGCAGCTTGGGCCCCGTCGAGGGAAGCTCCTACGAGCAGTACTTC	CASSLGPVEGSSYEQYF
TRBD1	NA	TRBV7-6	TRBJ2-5	TGTGCCAGCACCCTACTCCCGGGACAGGGGAGAGAGACCCAGTACTTC	CASTLLPGQGRETQYF
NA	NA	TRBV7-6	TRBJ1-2	TGTGCCAGCAGCCGTCAGGGGATCGATGGCTACACCTTC	CASSRQGIDGYTF
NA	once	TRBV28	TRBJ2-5	TGTGCCAGCAGTTTTGGAGGGGACGGAACAGGGTACTACGTGGAGCAGTACTTC	CASSFGGDGTGYYVEQYF
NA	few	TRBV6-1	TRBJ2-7	TGTGCCAGCAGTCCGCCTCCGCACACAGGCCTGATGGACGAGCAGTACTTC	CASSPPPHTGLMDEQYF